Listed here is a single T cell receptor beta chain. This specimen comes from a study of T cells in localized non-small cell lung cancer. Data came from immunoSEQ multiplex PCR; TCRdb stores just in-frame clones and leaves some out. In the table there are approximately 31,000 clones, roughly 78% of which are singletons. V was trimmed by 4 bases and J by 0 bases, leaving 16 bases between them. The CDR3 length is 16 residues. CDR1 is SGHRS, CDR2 YFSETQ, per germline. The TCR originated in a male donor at least 60 years old with stage II squamous cell lung carcinoma. The chain uses TRBV5-1 and TRBJ1-2; no clear D. Sequencing used peripheral blood, obtained before any cancer treatment. The CDR3 spells CASSLDTMAANYGYTF. The CDR3 DNA is TGCGCCAGCAGCCTAGATACGATGGCCGCTAACTATGGCTACACCTTC. Variable domain in full (rest from reference TRBV5-1 and TRBJ1-2): KAGVTQTPRYLIKTRGQQVTLSCSPISGHRSVSWYQQTPGQGLQFLFEYFSETQRNKGNFPGRFSGRQFSNSRSEMNVSTLELGDSALYLCASSLDTMAANYGYTFGSGTRLTVV.